The 20 T cell receptor beta chains listed next were all sequenced from one sample in a study of shared clonotypes between healthy human individuals (dated by TCRdb to between 2020 and 2021). The library came from the immunoSEQ multiplex PCR assay. TCRdb provides this immuneACCESS table in a form limited to in-frame rearrangements. Some clones are lacking; in checked studies, under half of them reflect an unresolved V gene, and why the rest are absent is not known. Here the sample has 2 million to 2.5 million clones; roughly 90% occur a single time. The biggest ten clones account for 0.37% of the sample. The sample consisted of naive CD4+ T cells from PBMCs. Per the publication, the cell subset or site label means: CD45RA+ positively selected. The receptors shown here come from a man between 18 and 29 years old in good health. Some clones in this sample may be carry-over from other donors' samples.

About this clone itself: Additional DNA sequences in this sample encode the identical CDR3. This sequence joins TRBV7-3 and TRBJ2-5, with D perhaps assigned TRBD1 or TRBD2 (5 bases each). With 4 bases removed from V and 2 bases from J, the gap between germline ends came to 8 bases. In germline, CDR1 is SGHTA, CDR2 FQGTGA. This CDR3 is 13 amino acids long. The CDR3 spells CASSSGRQETQYF. The CDR3 DNA is TGTGCCAGCAGCTCGGGGCGGCAAGAGACCCAGTACTTC.

The chain has TRBV6-4 and TRBJ2-7, with a tentative D call TRBD2 (5 bases). The germline gives CDR1 MRHNA, CDR2 SNTAGT. V lost 4 bases to trimming and J lost 5 bases, with 12 bases between them. The CDR3 contains 13 residues. CDR3 sequence reads: CASSVRAGDEQYF. CDR3 bases: TGTGCCAGCAGTGTAAGGGCCGGGGACGAGCAGTACTTC.

This chain connects TRBV7-6 to TRBJ2-7; TRBD2 aligns across 11 bases. CDR3 size: 16 residues. Trimming took 6 bases from V and 4 from J; bases not matched to a gene: 11. From germline, CDR1 is SGHVS and CDR2 FNYEAQ. CDR3 protein: CASSVGGLADSYEQYF. CDR3 sequence (DNA): TGTGCCAGCAGTGTAGGGGGACTAGCGGATTCATACGAGCAGTACTTC.

The chain has TRBV29-1 and TRBJ1-1; D not resolved. CDR3 length: 15 residues. Germline CDR1 SQVTM, CDR2 ANQGSEA. Trimming left V 7 bases short and J 4 bases short, with 22 bases between. CDR3 coding DNA: TGCAGCGGGGCGGGCCCGGCGGGTTCGATCACTGAAGCTTTCTTT. This sequence encodes CSGAGPAGSITEAFF.

The gene calls are TRBV6-5 and TRBJ2-7; 9 bases are shared with TRBD2. The CDR3 extends over 14 amino acids. Germline CDR1 MNHEY, CDR2 SVGAGI. J lost 0 bases, V lost 8 bases, and 5 bases had no gene match. The CDR3 nucleotides read TGTGCCAGCGCCGGGACTAGCACCTCCTACGAGCAGTACTTC. This codes for CASAGTSTSYEQYF.

This chain uses TRBV7-2 with TRBJ1-5; weak D call: TRBD1 (6 bases). Germline V gives CDR1 SGHTA, CDR2 FQGNSA. The CDR3 is 14 residues long. Trimming took 5 bases from V and 4 from J, leaving 12 bases between them. As DNA, the CDR3 is TGTGCCAGCAGCGCCGGGACACTTAATCAGCCCCAGCATTTT. It encodes CASSAGTLNQPQHF.

As to this clone: This sample includes further DNA sequences coding for the same CDR3. V gene TRBV7-2 combines with J gene TRBJ2-7; 9 bases are a match to TRBD2. This CDR3 has 14 amino acids. CDR1 and CDR2 from the germline V gene are SGHTA and FQGNSA. V dropped 5 bases and J dropped 1; count of bases not matched to a gene: 3. The CDR3 is CASSLGLASYEQYF. The CDR3 DNA reads as TGTGCCAGCAGCCTCGGACTAGCGTCCTACGAGCAGTACTTC.

This clone was seen only once. The chain is built from TRBV30 and TRBJ2-4, with 8 bases fitting TRBD1. CDR3 length equals 13 residues. After removal of 2 bases from V and 13 bases from J, the junction contained 10 bases not matched to a gene. Germline-derived CDR1 and CDR2 are GTSNPN and SVGIG (reference sequence). The CDR3 region is CAWSPGTGPSQYF. In DNA form, the CDR3 reads TGTGCCTGGAGTCCCGGGACAGGTCCCTCACAGTACTTC.

The rearrangement joins TRBV11-3 to TRBJ2-1; 7 bases are a match to TRBD2. Germline CDR1 reads SGHNT; CDR2 reads YENEEA. The CDR3 is 15 amino acids. V lost 4 bases, J lost 5 bases, and 8 bases stayed unmatched. The CDR3 DNA follows: TGTGCCAGCAGCTCGGGACTACTTACAGACAATGAGCAGTTCTTC. Protein product: CASSSGLLTDNEQFF.

The chain recombines TRBV6-1 with TRBJ2-7, with D possibly being TRBD2 (5 bases). This CDR3 comprises 14 residues. Germline-derived CDR1 and CDR2 are MNHNS and SASEGT. The CDR3 protein is CAAAQVGSSYEQYF. Here the CDR3 DNA reads TGTGCAGCGGCCCAGGTCGGAAGCTCCTACGAGCAGTACTTC.

V and J are TRBV19 and TRBJ1-5, with a tentative D call TRBD1 (5 bases). This CDR3 contains 14 residues. The ends were cut back, 5 bases at V and 4 bases at J, with 12 bases in the middle. Germline assignment: CDR1 LNHDA and CDR2 SQIVND (reference sequence). The CDR3 DNA reads as TGTGCCAGTAGTCCGAGTGGGGGGAATCAGCCCCAGCATTTT. Protein: CASSPSGGNQPQHF.

The rearrangement links TRBV5-4 to TRBJ2-7, with TRBD2 identical over 9 bases. Germline V gene sequence: CDR1 SGHNT, CDR2 YYREEE (reference sequence). This CDR3 comprises 16 residues. The trim removed 4 bases at V and 2 bases at J, leaving 10 bases unmatched. The CDR3 spells CASSPGASGTAYEQYF. The DNA for the CDR3 is TGTGCCAGCAGCCCTGGGGCTAGCGGGACAGCCTACGAGCAGTACTTC.

V usage is TRBV11-2 and J usage is TRBJ1-2; weak D call: TRBD1 (6 bases). This CDR3 is 15 amino acids long. V shed 5 bases and J shed 8 bases, with 21 bases lying between them. Germline values: CDR1 SGHAT, CDR2 FQNNGV. The CDR3 DNA sequence: TGTGCCAGCAGCGTCGAAGGGGGGGCGCGGTACGGCTACACCTTC. This encodes CASSVEGGARYGYTF.

Remarks on this clone: The sample carries other DNA sequences with the same CDR3. The chain has TRBV29-1 and TRBJ2-1, with 11 bases matching TRBD2. V lost 3 bases to trimming and J lost 5 bases; unmatched junction nucleotides: 0. CDR3 length: 13 residues. Germline CDR1 and CDR2: SQVTM and ANQGSEA. DNA of the CDR3: TGCAGCGTTGAGACTAGCGGGAACAATGAGCAGTTCTTC. It yields the protein CSVETSGNNEQFF.

This clone was counted a single time. This chain joins TRBV5-1 and TRBJ2-1; 11 bases are shared with TRBD2. Germline CDR1 and CDR2: SGHRS and YFSETQ. The CDR3 extends over 16 amino acids. V lost 4 bases and J lost 4; bases outside the gene matches: 7. CDR3: CASSVTTSGVYNEQFF. Written as DNA, the CDR3 is TGCGCCAGCAGCGTGACGACTAGCGGGGTTTACAATGAGCAGTTCTTC.

The rearrangement joins TRBV5-6 to TRBJ2-6; D is perhaps TRBD2 (5 bases). Germline V lookup: CDR1 SGHDT, CDR2 YYEEEE. V lost 2 bases, J lost 2 bases, and 11 bases lay in between. This CDR3 spans 16 amino acids. The CDR3 sequence is CASSLSLRAGANVLTF. The CDR3 nucleotides read TGTGCCAGCAGCTTAAGCTTGAGGGCTGGGGCCAACGTCCTGACTTTC.

The rearrangement uses TRBV19 and TRBJ2-7, with 7 nucleotides matching TRBD1. CDR1 LNHDA and CDR2 SQIVND come from the germline V gene (reference sequence). Trimming cost V 6 bases and J 0 bases; bases outside gene matches: 2. The CDR3 runs 13 residues. The CDR3 spells CASRQGSSYEQYF. The CDR3, as DNA: TGTGCCAGTAGACAGGGGAGCTCCTACGAGCAGTACTTC. The complete variable domain, with remaining parts taken from reference TRBV19 and TRBJ2-7, reads DGGITQSPKYLFRKEGQNVTLSCEQNLNHDAMYWYRQDPGQGLRLIYYSQIVNDFQKGDIAEGYSVSREKKESFPLTVTSAQKNPTAFYLCASRQGSSYEQYFGPGTRLTVT.

This chain joins TRBV29-1 and TRBJ2-4; the D is unclear. Looked up from germline, CDR1 is SQVTM and CDR2 is ANQGSEA. The CDR3 is made up of 13 amino acids. V was shortened by 2 bases and J by 0 bases, with 5 bases between the two germline ends. The CDR3 DNA reads TGCAGCGTTGAATTGGGAGCCAAAAACATTCAGTACTTC. Residues: CSVELGAKNIQYF.

This chain joins TRBV27 and TRBJ2-7; 9 positions match TRBD1. The length of the CDR3 is 15 residues. J was trimmed by 2 bases and V by 3 bases; bases with no gene match: 5. From germline, CDR1 is MNHEY and CDR2 SMNVEV (reference sequence). The CDR3 nucleotides read TGTGCCAGCAGTTTCTCCCGGACAGGGGCCTACGAGCAGTACTTC. This sequence encodes CASSFSRTGAYEQYF.

The CDR3, as DNA: TGTGCCAGCAGTGGCGCAGGGGGCGCTCGTTATGGCTACACCTTC. Its protein product is CASSGAGGARYGYTF. The rearrangement joins TRBV5-6 to TRBJ1-2; 8 bases fit TRBD1. V dropped 5 bases and J dropped 5; count of bases not matched to a gene: 11. CDR3 length: 15 amino acids. CDR1 and CDR2 (germline): SGHDT, YYEEEE.